This T cell receptor beta chain is drawn from a study of T-cell memory formation after mild COVID-19. CDR3 length equals 17 residues. Germline V CDR1 and CDR2: SGHDT, YYEEEE. Trimming removed 2 bases at V and 1 base at J, with 16 bases between. Overall study results and limits: Contracting clones localized mainly to CM and EM when CD4+ and mainly to EMRA when CD8+.

TCRdb re-called the 5' RACE reads with MiXCR, one entry per CDR3 protein. The data hold around 510,000 distinct CDR3 sequences, with approximately 21% observed a single time. To note about this clonotype: Its antigen is currently unknown.

The rearrangement joins TRBV5-6 to TRBJ1-3, with D tentatively TRBD1 (5 bases). The specimen sequenced was PBMCs or a T cell subset sorted from them (not recorded which). The clonotype comes from an adult woman who had mild COVID-19 (a few samples of this study predate the infection). Cell type and time point are not known. The CDR3 sequence: CASSLKLPGISGNTIYF. In DNA form, the CDR3 reads TGTGCCAGCAGCTTAAAACTTCCAGGGATTTCTGGAAACACCATATATTTT. The variable domain in full, completed from reference TRBV5-6 and TRBJ1-3, reads DAGVTQSPTHLIKTRGQQVTLRCSPKSGHDTVSWYQQALGQGPQFIFQYYEEEERQRGNFPDRFSGHQFPNYSSELNVNALLLGDSALYLCASSLKLPGISGNTIYFGEGSWLTVV.